This T cell receptor beta chain originates from a study of cytomegalovirus exposure and HLA in healthy donors (dated by TCRdb to 2016 to 2017). For the study in its entirety: An earlier analysis of about 530 of the donors reported under 300 Gb of sequence data and 117 million unique TCR beta sequences obtained from 180 million or so T cells. Using immunosequencing, the study profiled T cell repertoires from around 680 subjects and related those repertoires to cytomegalovirus serostatus. In a later genetic analysis, genome-wide SNP genotypes for about three fifths of the roughly 670 donors were used, and that subset was treated as a discovery cohort. All discovery cohort repertoires had been generated using a single sequencing platform. Roughly 300 gigabases of sequencing data and around 80 million unique TCR sequences made up an early release that covered approximately 650 HLA-typed donors. To decide whether each TCR beta V gene segment behaved as functional or pseudogenic, an earlier analysis of some 600 of the donors relied on high-throughput TCR beta sequencing. Class I and class II HLA loci were covered by the typing at four-digit resolution. In a later analysis, previously published TCR beta repertoires from 666 donors were re-analyzed and high-resolution HLA genotyping was added so that TCR occurrence patterns could be studied. Rather than drawing on any new phenotypic data, the later analysis identified candidate immune exposures from TCR beta sequences and the way those sequences occurred across donors. Of the 300 to 450 genotyped donors, more than 75% were placed in the genetic ancestry cluster associated with self-reported Caucasian donors. Among a few hundred genotyped donors of the cohort, an average of 235,054 unique TCR beta nucleotide sequences were sequenced per donor, 15% to 20% of them non-productive. The number of typed donors differed by locus: roughly 629-640 for A, B, C, DRB1 and DQB1; 500 to 550 for DQA1; fewer than 610 for DPA1; and approximately 450 for DPB1. Donor age, sex, ethnicity and CMV serostatus were compiled together with the repertoire data. The study aimed to test whether cataloging public T cell receptors could reveal signatures of past pathogen exposure. Besides the first cohort of 666 subjects, a separate validation cohort made up of roughly 120 different subjects was used. To predict cytomegalovirus infection status, the study brought together high-throughput TCR immunosequencing, statistical association of individual TCRs with disease status, and machine learning. Four to six DR-DQ haplotypes were handled as single units for association and clustering, since linkage in the cohort was strong.

Overall study results and their limits: The earlier analysis of some 540 of the donors excluded some 15 rarely observed V segments, including chromosome 9 orphons, because counts were too low. Most CMV-associated TCR beta chains appeared to be HLA-restricted in a later analysis, and the HLA associations seemed to be driven largely by CMV exposure. It was suggested by the authors that the approach could potentially be generalized to other disease states and immunological phenotypes. A cluster of highly shared sequence variants was judged likely to represent a technical artifact of the sequencing pipeline. Because HLA typing was unavailable for some donors at each locus, only the typed subset was used in association tests. CMV serostatus was the only immune exposure information available for the cohort. In a later analysis, HLA-associated TCR beta chains showed more clonal expansion and lower generation probabilities than non-associated chains that were equally common. In vitro tests confirmed that a few of the cytomegalovirus-associated TCR beta chains recognize cytomegalovirus antigens. A further reported finding was that TCR beta sequences accurately predicted the HLA-A and HLA-B alleles for most subjects in the first cohort. Linkage disequilibrium might explain the correlated functional status among segregating V segments, but an unknown experimental factor could not be excluded. According to a later analysis, parvovirus B19, influenza, CMV and Epstein-Barr virus appeared linked to several top co-occurrence clusters. The classifier was reported to diagnose cytomegalovirus status with high specificity and sensitivity in both the original and validation cohorts. Specific HLA alleles were associated with 16,951 TCR beta sequences at a false discovery rate of 0.05 in a later analysis. Sequencing depth was assumed to be roughly uniform across donors in the presence/absence analyses, though that assumption may not hold. Most TCR sequences were seen in very few donors, while some public TCRs were found in many individuals. Broadly in line with IMGT annotations, most TCR beta V segments showed up in productive rearrangements about 90% or about 30% of the time in an earlier analysis of approximately 640 of the donors. In a later genetic analysis, fewer N-insertions in productive TCRs were reported among donors in an Asian-associated ancestry cluster than the roughly 700-donor mean. This cohort had only TCR beta chains sequenced, and the lack of alpha or paired-chain data limited which features could be detected. V-gene and J-gene trimming of TCR beta chains was associated with a missense DCLRE1C variant in a later genetic analysis, and the association was replicated in an independent cohort. According to a later analysis, TCR association rates differed among HLA loci, with DRB1 alleles showing the most associated TCRs and HLA-C alleles showing the fewest. The study gave a list of 150 to 200 TCR beta chains associated with cytomegalovirus. When HLA alleles, especially DR and DQ, strongly co-occurred, TCR associations were difficult to assign to individual alleles.

Library preparation was by the immunoSEQ multiplex PCR assay. For the multiplex PCR, a mixture combining 60 forward primers for TCR Vbeta segments and 13 reverse primers for TCR Jbeta segments was used. A multiplex PCR assay on genomic DNA amplified the CDR3 region of rearranged TCR beta genes. The Illumina HiSeq System was used to sequence the amplified TCR beta libraries as 87-base-pair reads. The original pipeline was this. Across the 500 to 850 repertoires, a later analysis counted about 81 million unique TCR beta chains, approximately 10 million of which were shared by at least two donors. A nearest-neighbor algorithm error-corrected the raw reads and collapsed the reads into unique sequences, merging closely related sequences to remove PCR and sequencing errors. To assign V, D and J gene segments, CDR3 sequences were aligned to IMGT reference sequences. For a sequence to be retained, a match of at least six nucleotides was required to both a V gene segment and a J gene segment. A rearrangement was called productive if the CDR3 had no stop codons and remained in frame with V and J, and every other rearrangement was called non-productive. CDR3 was defined according to IMGT convention as the region running from the second conserved V-encoded cysteine to the conserved J-encoded phenylalanine. The earlier analysis of approximately 500 of the donors excluded sequences that lacked an unambiguous match to a single V gene segment. An earlier analysis of about 590 of the donors classified V segments as functional when productive rearrangements were above 56.7% and as segregating when the standard deviation between donors was above 5%. A statistical classification framework was developed to diagnose cytomegalovirus status using the catalog of TCR beta chain sequences. In a later analysis, TCR nucleotide sequences were compared against IMGT/GENE-DB human TR gene sequences so that V and J genes could be assigned. A later analysis assigned CDR3 sequences and most-parsimonious VDJ recombination scenarios with the TCRdist pipeline. In a later analysis, each TCR beta chain was defined by its CDR3 amino acid sequence together with its V-gene family, and reads lacking a unique V-gene family were excluded. In a later analysis, 500 to 700 highly shared, low-generation-probability nucleotide sequences were removed to address suspected cross-contamination and a sequencing artifact. In a later analysis, a clonal expansion index for each public chain was calculated from normalized within-repertoire ranks of inferred template counts. In a later analysis, generation probabilities were computed with a VDJ recombination model fitted to out-of-frame rearrangements, and the resulting probabilities were checked against IGoR. Hypergeometric tests were used in a later analysis to score TCR-TCR, TCR-HLA and TCR-CMV co-occurrence, with a repertoire-size bias correction applied to the TCR pairs. In a later analysis, false discovery rates were estimated by permuting HLA or CMV assignments 20 times. In a later analysis, co-occurring TCRs were grouped using DBSCAN, with TCRdist sequence similarity added in when clustering inside HLA-allele-positive subsets. Co-occurrence clustering excluded repertoires with fewer than 30,000 or more than 120,000 public chains, plus five with anomalous nucleotide sharing. The table comes from immuneACCESS by way of TCRdb, which keeps in-frame sequences with V and J called. Part of the clones is missing from these tables; in studies checked, under half for an unresolved V gene and the rest for unknown reasons. That table furnishes V, J and clone size, whereas the DNA furnished D and trimming. Here the sample has approximately 140,000 clones; about 80% occur a single time. The ten largest make up roughly 4% of the sample.

On this clone itself: Which antigen it targets is not known. A read error may produce the germline difference seen at one junction end.

The cohort comprised some 700 healthy bone marrow donors. All cohort members were sampled while nominally healthy, although unrecorded immune exposures were likely present. The donor tested CMV seronegative, placing the donor among the 300 to 450 seronegative members of the cohort. Every donor gave a peripheral blood sample, and the peripheral blood mononuclear cells from that sample were used for TCR beta sequencing. Genomic DNA extraction from the blood cell samples was performed with the Qiagen DNeasy Blood Extraction Kit. This TCR was recovered from a middle-aged woman in good health and CMV-seronegative. Sequencing was carried out using PBMCs.

Read as DNA, the sequence is TGCAGCGTTGATGACAGGGGAATCTATGGCTACCCCTTC. The resulting protein is CSVDDRGIYGYPF. Recombination joined TRBV29-1 with TRBJ1-2, with 8 middle bases fitting TRBD1. From its cysteine to its phenylalanine, the CDR3 spans 13 amino acids. The CDR3 DNA has 39 bases and is translated from base 1. For CDR1 and CDR2, the germline V gene lists SQVTM and ANQGSEA.